Only one count was recorded for the clone carrying this TCR beta chain. These data are taken from a study of T cell changes during pregnancy in multiple sclerosis. The V gene's germline CDR1 is LNHDA and CDR2 SQIVND (reference sequence). This CDR3 has 17 amino acids. Trimming cost V 4 bases and J 1 base, with 17 bases left between them. Libraries were prepared by immunoSEQ multiplex PCR; TCRdb keeps only in-frame clonotypes and omits some of them. The data show fewer than 35,000 clones, around 91% seen once. The source was CD4+ T cells from peripheral blood mononuclear cells, collected in the third trimester of pregnancy. The sequence came from a female donor in good health, enrolled as a control in a pregnancy study. The chain uses TRBV19 and TRBJ1-5; D unresolved. The CDR3 nucleotides are TGTGCCAGTAGTACCTGGCTCCCGGGTGAGAGCAATCAGCCCCAGCATTTT. Translated: CASSTWLPGESNQPQHF.